This TCR beta chain was sequenced for a study of blood T cell repertoires in COVID-19. Study at large: The United States, Italy and Spain supplied acute and convalescent COVID-19 samples. Nucleic acid was either cDNA or gDNA, and it came from T cells, B-cell-depleted T cells, or PBMCs.

In the study's own analysis: The authors estimated nucleated cell counts from reference gene primer amplification. Sequencing used immunoSEQ multiplex PCR; TCRdb keeps in-frame clones, though not all of them. That table is the source of V, J and clone size, and D and trimming were worked out from the DNA. Of around 150,000 clones in the sample, 82% are singletons; the top ten hold 22%. The CDR3 has 12 residues. Trimming took 6 bases from V and 3 from J, leaving 6 bases between them. Per germline, CDR1 SNHLY and CDR2 FYNNEI. The sample was peripheral blood. The V gene is TRBV2, the J gene TRBJ2-4; possible D gene TRBD2, 6 bases. The receptor was derived from a woman of 80 years or more with acute or convalescent COVID-19. The CDR3 reads CASRGGKNIQYF. CDR3 coding DNA: TGTGCCAGCAGGGGGGGCAAAAACATTCAGTACTTC.